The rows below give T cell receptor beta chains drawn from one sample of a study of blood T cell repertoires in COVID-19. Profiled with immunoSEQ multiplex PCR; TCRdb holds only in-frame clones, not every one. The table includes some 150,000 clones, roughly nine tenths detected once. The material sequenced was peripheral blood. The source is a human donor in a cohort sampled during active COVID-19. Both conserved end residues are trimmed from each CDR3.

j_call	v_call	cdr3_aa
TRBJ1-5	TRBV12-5	ASGPPRQGKTQPQH
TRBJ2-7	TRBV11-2	ASSQDRGRRYEQY
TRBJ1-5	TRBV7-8	ASSLAQGFGQPQH
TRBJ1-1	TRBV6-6	ASSYLRGRNTEAF
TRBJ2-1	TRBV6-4	ASSFQPSGSGGNEQF
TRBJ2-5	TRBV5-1	ASSLAGWGTETQY
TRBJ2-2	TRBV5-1	ASSLLRKNTGELF
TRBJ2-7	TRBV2	ASKGGLRTGGEQY
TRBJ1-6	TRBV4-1	ASSQDRGTQGSPLH
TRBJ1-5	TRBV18	ASSPTTGPNQPQH
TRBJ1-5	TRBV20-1	SASGGLYSNQPQH
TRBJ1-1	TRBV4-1	ASSQGQFLNTEAF
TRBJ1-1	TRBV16	ASSQSAGVRTEAF
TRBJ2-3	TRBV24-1	ATSEATGGGLDTQY
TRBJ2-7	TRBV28	ASSLPRYSYEQY
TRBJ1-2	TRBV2	ASRGQGQGSYGYT
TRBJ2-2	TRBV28	ASSSARASHLGGELF
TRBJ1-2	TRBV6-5	ASRQDRTNYGYT
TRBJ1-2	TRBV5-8	ASSLGRGYNYGYT
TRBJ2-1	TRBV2	ASRDLGEQF
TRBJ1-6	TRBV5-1	ASSLDSGGRNSPLH